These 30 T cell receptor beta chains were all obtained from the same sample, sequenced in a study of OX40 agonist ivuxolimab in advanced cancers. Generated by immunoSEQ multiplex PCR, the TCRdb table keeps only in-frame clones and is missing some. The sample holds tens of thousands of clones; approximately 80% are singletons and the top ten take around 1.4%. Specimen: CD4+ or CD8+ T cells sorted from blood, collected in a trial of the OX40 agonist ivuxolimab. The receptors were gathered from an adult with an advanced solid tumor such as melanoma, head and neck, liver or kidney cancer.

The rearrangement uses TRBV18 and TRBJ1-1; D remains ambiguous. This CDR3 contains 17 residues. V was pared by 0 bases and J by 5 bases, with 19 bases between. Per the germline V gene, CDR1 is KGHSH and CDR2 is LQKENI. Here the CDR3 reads CASSPPSPGIGKTEAFF. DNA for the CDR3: TGTGCCAGCTCACCACCGTCACCGGGGATTGGAAAGACTGAAGCTTTCTTT.

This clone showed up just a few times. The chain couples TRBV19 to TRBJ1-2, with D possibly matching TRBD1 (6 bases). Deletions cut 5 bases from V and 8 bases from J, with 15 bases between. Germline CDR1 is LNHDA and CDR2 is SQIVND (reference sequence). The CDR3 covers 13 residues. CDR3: CASSYRDIPGYTF. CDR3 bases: TGTGCCAGTAGTTACCGGGACATTCCGGGCTACACCTTC.

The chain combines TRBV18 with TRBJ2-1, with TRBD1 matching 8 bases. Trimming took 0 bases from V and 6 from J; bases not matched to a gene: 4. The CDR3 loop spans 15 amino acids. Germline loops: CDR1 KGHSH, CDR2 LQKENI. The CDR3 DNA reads TGTGCCAGCTCACCACCGGGACAGGCCGTCAATGAGCAGTTCTTC. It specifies CASSPPGQAVNEQFF.

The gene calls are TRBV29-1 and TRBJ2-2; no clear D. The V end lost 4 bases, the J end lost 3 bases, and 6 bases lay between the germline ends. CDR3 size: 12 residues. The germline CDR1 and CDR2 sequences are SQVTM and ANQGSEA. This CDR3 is CSVATHTGELFF. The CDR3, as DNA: TGCAGCGTTGCCACCCACACCGGGGAGCTGTTTTTT.

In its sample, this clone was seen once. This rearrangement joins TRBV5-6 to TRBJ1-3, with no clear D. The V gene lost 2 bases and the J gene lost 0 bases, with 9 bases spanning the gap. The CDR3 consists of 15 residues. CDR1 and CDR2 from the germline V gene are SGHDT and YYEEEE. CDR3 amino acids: CASSFLSPSGNTIYF. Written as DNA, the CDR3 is TGTGCCAGCAGCTTTCTTTCCCCCTCTGGAAACACCATATATTTT.

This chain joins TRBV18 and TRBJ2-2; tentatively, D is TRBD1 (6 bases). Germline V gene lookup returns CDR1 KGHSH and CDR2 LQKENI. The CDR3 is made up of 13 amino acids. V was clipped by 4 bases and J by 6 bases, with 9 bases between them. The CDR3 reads CASSQGQSGELFF. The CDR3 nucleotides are TGTGCCAGCTCACAAGGACAGTCCGGGGAGCTGTTTTTT.

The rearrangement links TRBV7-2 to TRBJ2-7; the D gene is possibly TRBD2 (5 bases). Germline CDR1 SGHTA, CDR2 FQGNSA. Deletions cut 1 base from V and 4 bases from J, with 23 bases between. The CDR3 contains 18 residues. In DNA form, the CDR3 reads TGTGCCAGCAGCTTAGACGGAGGCCAACGGAGTTATAGGTACGAGCAGTACTTC. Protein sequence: CASSLDGGQRSYRYEQYF.

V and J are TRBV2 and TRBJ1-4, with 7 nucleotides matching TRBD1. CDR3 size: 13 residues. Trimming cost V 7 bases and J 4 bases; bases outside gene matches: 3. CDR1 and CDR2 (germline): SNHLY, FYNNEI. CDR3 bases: TGTGCCAGCAAGGGGGCTGGTAATGAAAAACTGTTTTTT. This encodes CASKGAGNEKLFF.

The CDR3 reads CASSYSEFTDTQYF. In DNA, the CDR3 is TGTGCCAGCAGTTACTCGGAGTTCACAGATACGCAGTATTTT. The chain couples TRBV2 to TRBJ2-3; D gene ambiguous. CDR1 is SNHLY, CDR2 FYNNEI, per germline. Between the trimmed V and J ends, which lost 5 bases and 2 bases, there was a span of 11 bases. The CDR3 is 14 amino acids.

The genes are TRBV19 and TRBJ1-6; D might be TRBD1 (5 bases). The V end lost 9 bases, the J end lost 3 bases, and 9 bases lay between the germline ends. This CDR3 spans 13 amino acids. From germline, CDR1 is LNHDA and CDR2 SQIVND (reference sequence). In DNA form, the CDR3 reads TGTGCCAGCGGGACTTTCTATAATTCACCCCTCCACTTT. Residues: CASGTFYNSPLHF. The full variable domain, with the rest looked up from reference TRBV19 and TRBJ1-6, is DGGITQSPKYLFRKEGQNVTLSCEQNLNHDAMYWYRQDPGQGLRLIYYSQIVNDFQKGDIAEGYSVSREKKESFPLTVTSAQKNPTAFYLCASGTFYNSPLHFGNGTRLTVT.

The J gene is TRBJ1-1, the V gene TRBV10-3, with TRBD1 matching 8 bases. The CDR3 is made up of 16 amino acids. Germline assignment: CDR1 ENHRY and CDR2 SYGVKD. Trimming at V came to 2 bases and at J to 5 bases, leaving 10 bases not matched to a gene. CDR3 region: CAISEGQGWVGTEAFF. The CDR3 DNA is TGTGCCATCAGTGAGGGACAGGGATGGGTGGGGACTGAAGCTTTCTTT.

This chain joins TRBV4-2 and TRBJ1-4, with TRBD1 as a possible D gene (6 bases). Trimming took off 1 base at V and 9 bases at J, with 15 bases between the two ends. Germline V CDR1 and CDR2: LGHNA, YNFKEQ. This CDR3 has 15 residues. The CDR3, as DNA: TGTGCCAGCAGCCAAGTTTGGGACATCGATAAAAAACTGTTTTTT. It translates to CASSQVWDIDKKLFF.

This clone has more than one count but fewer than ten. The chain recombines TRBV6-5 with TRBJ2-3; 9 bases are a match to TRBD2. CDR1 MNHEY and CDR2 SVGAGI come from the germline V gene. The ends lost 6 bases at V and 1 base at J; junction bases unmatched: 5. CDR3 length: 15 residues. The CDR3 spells CASRSAGGGTDTQYF. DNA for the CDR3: TGTGCCAGCAGATCAGCGGGGGGCGGCACAGATACGCAGTATTTT.

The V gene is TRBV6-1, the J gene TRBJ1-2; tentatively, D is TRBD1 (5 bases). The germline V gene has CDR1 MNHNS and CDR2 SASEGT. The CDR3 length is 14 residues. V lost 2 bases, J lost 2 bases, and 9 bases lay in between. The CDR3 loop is CASSEQGSNYGYTF. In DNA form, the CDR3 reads TGTGCCAGCAGTGAACAGGGCAGCAACTATGGCTACACCTTC.

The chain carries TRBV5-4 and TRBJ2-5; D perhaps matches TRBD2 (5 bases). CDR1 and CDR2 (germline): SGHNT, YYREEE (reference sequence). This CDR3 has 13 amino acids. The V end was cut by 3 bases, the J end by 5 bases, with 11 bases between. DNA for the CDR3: TGTGCCAGCAGCTCCGGCGGAGGTGAGACCCAGTACTTC. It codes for CASSSGGGETQYF.

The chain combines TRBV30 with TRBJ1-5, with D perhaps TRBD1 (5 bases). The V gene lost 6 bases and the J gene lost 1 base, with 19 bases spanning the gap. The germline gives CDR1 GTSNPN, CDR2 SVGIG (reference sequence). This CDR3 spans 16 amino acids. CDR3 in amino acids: CACSGWGGGSNQPQHF. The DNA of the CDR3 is TGTGCCTGCTCCGGGTGGGGCGGAGGAAGCAATCAGCCCCAGCATTTT.

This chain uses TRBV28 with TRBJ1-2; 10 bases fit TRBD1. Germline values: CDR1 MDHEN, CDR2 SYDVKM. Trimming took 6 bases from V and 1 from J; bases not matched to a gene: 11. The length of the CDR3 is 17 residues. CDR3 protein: CASSRLTGGANNYGYTF. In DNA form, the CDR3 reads TGTGCCAGCAGCCGCCTGACAGGGGGCGCCAATAACTATGGCTACACCTTC.

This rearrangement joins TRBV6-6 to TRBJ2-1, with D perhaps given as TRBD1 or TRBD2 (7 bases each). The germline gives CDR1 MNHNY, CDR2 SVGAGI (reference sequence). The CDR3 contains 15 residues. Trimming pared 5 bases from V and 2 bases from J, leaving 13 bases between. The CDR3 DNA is TGTGCCAGCAGTGTCCCAGGGGGGGCCTACAATGAGCAGTTCTTC. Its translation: CASSVPGGAYNEQFF.

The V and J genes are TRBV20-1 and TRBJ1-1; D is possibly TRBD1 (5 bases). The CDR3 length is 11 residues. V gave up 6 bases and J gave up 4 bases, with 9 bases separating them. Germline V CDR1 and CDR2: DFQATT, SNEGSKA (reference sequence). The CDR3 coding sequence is TGCAGTGCCATCAGGGTCACTGAAGCTTTCTTT. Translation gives CSAIRVTEAFF.

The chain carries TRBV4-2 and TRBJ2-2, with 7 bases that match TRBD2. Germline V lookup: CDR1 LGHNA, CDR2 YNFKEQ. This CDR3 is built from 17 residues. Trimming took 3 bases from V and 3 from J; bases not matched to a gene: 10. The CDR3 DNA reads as TGTGCCAGCAGCCATCGTACCGGGACTACATACACCGGGGAGCTGTTTTTT. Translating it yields CASSHRTGTTYTGELFF.

The chain's CDR3 is CASTVNTEAFF. CDR3 nucleotide sequence: TGTGCCAGCACGGTGAACACTGAAGCTTTCTTT. The gene calls are TRBV6-1 and TRBJ1-1, with D unresolved. Between the trimmed V and J ends, which lost 7 bases and 0 bases, there was a span of 3 bases. Looked up from germline, CDR1 is MNHNS and CDR2 is SASEGT. This CDR3 has 11 residues.

Here the CDR3 DNA reads TGTGCCAGCTCACCGGTCTCGGCGGACGAAAAACTGTTTTTT. Its protein is CASSPVSADEKLFF. V and J are TRBV18 and TRBJ1-4, with unresolved D. Germline V gene sequence: CDR1 KGHSH, CDR2 LQKENI. The CDR3 extends over 14 amino acids. Trimming left V 3 bases short and J 8 bases short, with 13 bases between.

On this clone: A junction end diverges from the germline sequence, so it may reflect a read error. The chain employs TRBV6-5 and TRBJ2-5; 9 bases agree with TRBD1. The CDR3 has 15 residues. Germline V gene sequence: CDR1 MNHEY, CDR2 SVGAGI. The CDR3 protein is CANSYLGTGQETQYF. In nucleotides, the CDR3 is TGTGCCAACAGTTACCTGGGGACAGGGCAAGAGACCCAGTACTTC.

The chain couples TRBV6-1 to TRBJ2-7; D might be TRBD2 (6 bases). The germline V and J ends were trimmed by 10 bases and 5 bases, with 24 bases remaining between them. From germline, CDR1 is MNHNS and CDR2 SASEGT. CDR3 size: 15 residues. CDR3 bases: TGTGCCACCGACTCTCCAAGGGGCCGGGAGCACGAGCAGTACTTC. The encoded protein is CATDSPRGREHEQYF.

CDR3 DNA: TGCGCCAGCAGGGTGGGGGGCTCCTACAATGAGCAGTTCTTC. Translation gives CASRVGGSYNEQFF. The rearrangement joins TRBV5-1 to TRBJ2-1; perhaps TRBD2 as D (6 bases). This CDR3 contains 14 residues. CDR1 is SGHRS, CDR2 YFSETQ, per germline. V was trimmed by 5 bases and J by 0 bases, leaving 9 bases between them.

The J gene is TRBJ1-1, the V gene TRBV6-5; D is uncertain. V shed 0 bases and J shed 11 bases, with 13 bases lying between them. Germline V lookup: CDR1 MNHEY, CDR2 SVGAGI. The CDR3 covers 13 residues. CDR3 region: CASSYSSGFSAFF. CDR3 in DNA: TGTGCCAGCAGTTACTCGAGCGGGTTCTCGGCTTTCTTT.

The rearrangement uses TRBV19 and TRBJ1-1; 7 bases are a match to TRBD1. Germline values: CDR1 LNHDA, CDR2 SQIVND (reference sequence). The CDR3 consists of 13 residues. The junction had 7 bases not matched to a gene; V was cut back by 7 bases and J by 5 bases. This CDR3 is CASKTTGPTEAFF. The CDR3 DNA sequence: TGTGCCAGTAAAACGACAGGGCCGACTGAAGCTTTCTTT. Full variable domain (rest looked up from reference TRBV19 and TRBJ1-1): DGGITQSPKYLFRKEGQNVTLSCEQNLNHDAMYWYRQDPGQGLRLIYYSQIVNDFQKGDIAEGYSVSREKKESFPLTVTSAQKNPTAFYLCASKTTGPTEAFFGQGTRLTVV.

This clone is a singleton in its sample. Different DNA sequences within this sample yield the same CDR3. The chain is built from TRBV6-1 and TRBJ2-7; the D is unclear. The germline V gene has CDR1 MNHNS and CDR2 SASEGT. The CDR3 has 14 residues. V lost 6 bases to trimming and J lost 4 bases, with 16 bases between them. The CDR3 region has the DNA TGTGCCAGCAGCCCCTCCGGCGGTGGGTACGAGCAGTACTTC. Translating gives CASSPSGGGYEQYF.

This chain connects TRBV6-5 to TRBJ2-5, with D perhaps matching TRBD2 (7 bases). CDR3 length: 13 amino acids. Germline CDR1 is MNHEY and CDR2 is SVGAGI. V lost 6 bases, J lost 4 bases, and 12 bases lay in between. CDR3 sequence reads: CASRGGGLETQYF. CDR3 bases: TGTGCCAGCAGGGGAGGGGGGTTAGAGACCCAGTACTTC.

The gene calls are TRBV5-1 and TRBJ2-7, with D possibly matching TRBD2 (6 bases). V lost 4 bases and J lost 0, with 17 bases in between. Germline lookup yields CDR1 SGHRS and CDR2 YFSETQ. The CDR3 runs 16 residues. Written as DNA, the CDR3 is TGCGCCAGCAGCCTGGGGGACGGAGGGAGCTCCTACGAGCAGTACTTC. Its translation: CASSLGDGGSSYEQYF.